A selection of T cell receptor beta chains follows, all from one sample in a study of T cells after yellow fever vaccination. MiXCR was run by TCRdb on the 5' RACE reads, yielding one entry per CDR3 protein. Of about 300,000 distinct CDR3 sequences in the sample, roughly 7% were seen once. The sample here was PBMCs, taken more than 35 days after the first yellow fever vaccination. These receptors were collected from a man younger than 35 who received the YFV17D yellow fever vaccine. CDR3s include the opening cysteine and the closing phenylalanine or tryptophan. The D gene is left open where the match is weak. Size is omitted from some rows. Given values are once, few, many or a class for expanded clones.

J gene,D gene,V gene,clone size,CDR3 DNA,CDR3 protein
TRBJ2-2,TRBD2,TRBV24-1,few,TGTGCCACCAGTGCTACAGCGGGGGGCACCGGGGAGCTGTTTTTT,CATSATAGGTGELFF
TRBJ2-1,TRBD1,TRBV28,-,TGTGCCAGCAGTTTGGGGACAGGGGTTGACAATGAGCAGTTCTTC,CASSLGTGVDNEQFF
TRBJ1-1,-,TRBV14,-,TGTGCCAGCAGCACACAGGATGGGGGTGAAGCTTTCTTT,CASSTQDGGEAFF
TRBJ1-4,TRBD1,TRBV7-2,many,TGTGCCAGCAGCTTCCCGCAGGGGGCGGTAACAGAAAAACTGTTTTTT,CASSFPQGAVTEKLFF
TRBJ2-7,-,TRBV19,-,TGTGCCAGTAGTCCTCGGGACGGGCACTACGAGCAGTACTTC,CASSPRDGHYEQYF
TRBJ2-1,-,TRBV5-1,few,TGCGCCAGCAGCACTAGAGGGGAGCAGTTCTTC,CASSTRGEQFF
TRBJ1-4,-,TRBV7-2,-,TGTGCCAGCAGCTCGCAGGGGCGCGATGAAAAACTGTTTTTT,CASSSQGRDEKLFF
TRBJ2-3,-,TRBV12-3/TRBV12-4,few,TGTGCCAGCACCACATTTTCCGCAGATACGCAGTATTTT,CASTTFSADTQYF
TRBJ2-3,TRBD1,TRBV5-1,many,TGCGCCAGCAGCCGTAGGACAGGGGGTTCAGATACGCAGTATTTT,CASSRRTGGSDTQYF
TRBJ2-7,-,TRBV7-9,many,TGTGCCAGCAGCTTCTCGCGGGAGCAGTACTTC,CASSFSREQYF
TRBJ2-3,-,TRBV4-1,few,TGCGCCAGCAGCCAAGGAACTACGCTTCCAGATACGCAGTATTTT,CASSQGTTLPDTQYF
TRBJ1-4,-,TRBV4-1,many,TGCGCCAGCAGCCTTCCGTATGAAAAACTGTTTTTT,CASSLPYEKLFF
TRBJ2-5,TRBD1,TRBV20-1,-,TGCAGTGCTACCCGCGGCGGACAGGTATCAGAGACCCAGTACTTC,CSATRGGQVSETQYF
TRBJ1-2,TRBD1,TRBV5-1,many,TGCGCCAGCAGCTTGGATCCGGGACAGGCTAACTATGGCTACACCTTC,CASSLDPGQANYGYTF